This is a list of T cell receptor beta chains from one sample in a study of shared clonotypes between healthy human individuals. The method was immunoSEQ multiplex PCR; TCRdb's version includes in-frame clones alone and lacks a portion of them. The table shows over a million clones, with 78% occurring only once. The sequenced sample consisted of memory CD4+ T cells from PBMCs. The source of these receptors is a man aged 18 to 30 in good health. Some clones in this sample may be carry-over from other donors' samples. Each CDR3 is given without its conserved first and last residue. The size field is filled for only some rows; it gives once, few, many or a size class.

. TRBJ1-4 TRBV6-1 ASRYEPGLLF
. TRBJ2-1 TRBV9 ASSPGGGNEQF
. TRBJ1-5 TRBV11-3 ASSLERGLHQPQH
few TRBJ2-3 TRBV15 ATSRKGLITDTQY
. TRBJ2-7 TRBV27 ASSLKGLAYEQY
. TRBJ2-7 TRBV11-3 ASSLEQDNEQY
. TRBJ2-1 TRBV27 ASRTGNSYNEQF
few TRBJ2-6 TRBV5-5 ASSLASSGANVLT
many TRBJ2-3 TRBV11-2 ASSWGPGADTQY
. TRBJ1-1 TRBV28 ASRTENTEAF
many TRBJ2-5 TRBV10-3 AIRAGAGETQY
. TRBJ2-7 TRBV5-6 ASSLDPTGDTYEQY
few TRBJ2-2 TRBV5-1 ASSLMLNTGELF
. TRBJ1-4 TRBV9 ASSVVGGANEKLF
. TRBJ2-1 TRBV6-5 ASRRGGGTQF
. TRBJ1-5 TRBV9 ASSVNQPQH
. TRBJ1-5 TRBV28 ASSLVWGQGDQPQH
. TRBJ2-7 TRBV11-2 ASSAIAGGPRGEQY
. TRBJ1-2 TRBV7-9 ASSLSGGASHGYT
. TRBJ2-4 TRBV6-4 ASSEQGLAKNIQY
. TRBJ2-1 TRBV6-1 ASSEVGYEQF
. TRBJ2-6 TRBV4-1 ASSQGPQNSGANVLT
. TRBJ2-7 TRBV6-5 ASSYGDGTYEQY
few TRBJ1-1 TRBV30 AWSDRPNTEAF
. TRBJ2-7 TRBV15 ATSDPKTRPGSIDEQY
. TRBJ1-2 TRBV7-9 ASSLFGGRAPYGYT
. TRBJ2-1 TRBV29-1 SGTTHVDEQF
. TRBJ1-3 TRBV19 ASSIQRTALSGNTIY
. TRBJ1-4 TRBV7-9 ANSLDLGGGVEKLF
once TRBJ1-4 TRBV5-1 ASSIGTGRGEKLF
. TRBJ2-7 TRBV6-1 ASSEGPGGLSSYEQY
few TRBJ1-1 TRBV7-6 ASSTTDRVGTEAF
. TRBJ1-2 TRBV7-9 ASRGTGYPYGYT
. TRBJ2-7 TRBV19 ASSLTASYEQY
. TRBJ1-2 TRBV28 ASYGNYGYT
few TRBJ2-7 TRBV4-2 ASSQDLGEGSYEQY
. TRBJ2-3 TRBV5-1 ASSLLGGPPEDTQY
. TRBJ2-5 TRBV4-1 ASSQDGPSQTQY
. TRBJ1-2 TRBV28 ASSRDEGQGNYGYT
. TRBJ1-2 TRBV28 ASRTSGTANYGYT
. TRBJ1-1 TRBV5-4 ASSLVMNTEAF
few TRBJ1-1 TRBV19 ASSDTRNTEAF
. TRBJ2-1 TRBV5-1 ASTRGGIYNEQF
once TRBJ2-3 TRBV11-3 ASSLLRGGASTDTQY
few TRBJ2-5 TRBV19 ASSRTSGHEETQY
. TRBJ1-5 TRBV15 ATSLLTGGQNQPQH
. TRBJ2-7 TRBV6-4 ARKPVEQY
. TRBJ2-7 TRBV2 ASSFRLAGGYEQY
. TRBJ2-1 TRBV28 ASSLGSGVGEQF
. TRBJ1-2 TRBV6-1 ASRQRPQGFYGYT
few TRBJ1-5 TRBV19 ASSMWSSNQPQH
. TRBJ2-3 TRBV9 ASSVRGGNTDTQY
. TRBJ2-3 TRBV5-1 ASSLVSTRATDTQY
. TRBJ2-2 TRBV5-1 ASSLAAGQAGELF
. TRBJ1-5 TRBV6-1 AALDRASNQPQH
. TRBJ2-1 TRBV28 ASSRGGGSNEQF
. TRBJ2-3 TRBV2 ASSRGQGWQDTQY